This entry features one TCR beta chain sequence. Its specificity is not known. The CDR3 runs to 13 residues. V lost 7 bases and J 3 bases, leaving 12 bases between the germline ends. CDR1 is MNHNS, CDR2 SASEGT, per germline. A multiplex PCR was run with 60 Vbeta primers and 13 Jbeta primers. The assay was immunoSEQ multiplex PCR, and TCRdb's table has in-frame clones only and misses some. This repertoire shows under 250,000 clones, 82% found once; its top ten account for approximately 6%. The sample originates from a study of cytomegalovirus exposure and HLA in healthy donors. Study as a whole: Of more than 350 genotyped donors, 70% to 85% clustered with self-reported Caucasian donors. Study outcomes and limitations: A later look showed TCR association rates differing by HLA locus, highest for DRB1 and lowest for HLA-C.

The chain recombines TRBV6-1 with TRBJ1-1; D is unresolved. The clonotype comes from a man in his forties or fifties in good health and CMV-seropositive. Sequencing was carried out using PBMCs. The DNA of the CDR3 is TGTGCCAGCACCCCCAACCGGGACACTGAAGCTTTCTTT. It is translated as CASTPNRDTEAFF.